This T cell receptor (beta chain) was recorded in a study of blood T cell repertoires in COVID-19 (dated by TCRdb to the early 2020s). Study-wide context: Samples from collaborators originated in the United States, Italy and Spain and spanned both the acute and convalescent phases of COVID-19. Sample metadata almost always included a de-identified subject ID, COVID-19 status, age in years and sex. The samples were drawn from the first 160 participants of the ongoing ImmuneRACE study and from 950 to 1,500 subjects provided by 6 global collaborators. The material from the prospective study consisted of cDNA or gDNA derived from T cells, B-cell-depleted T cells, or PBMCs. A freely available public database, intended as a resource for researchers studying the immune response to SARS-CoV-2, is where the repertoires were released. HLA class I and class II types, where available, came from metadata supplied by the sample provider rather than from assay-based typing. Subjects who had been exposed to COVID-19, were actively infected with it, or had recovered from it provided the deeply sampled blood TCRbeta repertoires that made up the dataset. Points the paper makes about the study in general: How much clinical and demographic metadata was included differed by source and by participant, and the metadata was provided uncurated.

TCRbeta CDR3 regions were amplified from genomic DNA using the immunoSEQ Assay, a bias-controlled multiplex PCR. On the authors' methods: Within the assay, amplification of reference gene primers was used to estimate how many nucleated cells each sample contained. To quantify the absolute abundance of each unique TCRbeta CDR3 rearrangement, sequence reads were collapsed and filtered. For each sample, productive Simpson clonality was calculated as the square root of Simpson's diversity index over productive rearrangements. TCRdb holds this immuneACCESS table with in-frame rearrangements only. Some clones are missing; in checked studies, unresolved V genes explain under half, and the rest has no known cause. V and J calls plus clone size are reproduced from that table; the DNA served to infer D and trimming. This sample gives approximately 390,000 clones in total; around 87% of them show up just once. The ten largest clones take up about 2.3% of the sample.

This clone was picked up one time. The antigen it binds to is not known. Nothing much larger sits one base from this clone, and base qualities are not available. One collaborating source in Seattle enrolled patients during active infection and followed them longitudinally through the course of disease. The collaborating institutions used their own protocols to collect whole blood in K2EDTA tubes. For TCRbeta analysis, collaborators shipped samples as frozen whole blood, isolated PBMCs, or DNA extracted from either of those sample types. The germline V gene gives CDR1 as KGHSH and CDR2 as LQKENI. Clipping removes 6 bases from V and 5 bases from J, with 3 as the unmatched junction base count. The CDR3 goes from the cysteine to the phenylalanine over 13 residues. Just the 39-base CDR3 DNA is kept, in frame starting at base 1.

Sample: peripheral blood. The sequence derives from a woman aged 55 to 70 with COVID-19, enrolled during active disease. Recombination joined TRBV18 with TRBJ2-2; 7 central nucleotides agree with TRBD1. The DNA reads TGTGCCAGCTCTATACAGGGGACCGGGGAGCTGTTTTTT. Translated, this gives CASSIQGTGELFF.